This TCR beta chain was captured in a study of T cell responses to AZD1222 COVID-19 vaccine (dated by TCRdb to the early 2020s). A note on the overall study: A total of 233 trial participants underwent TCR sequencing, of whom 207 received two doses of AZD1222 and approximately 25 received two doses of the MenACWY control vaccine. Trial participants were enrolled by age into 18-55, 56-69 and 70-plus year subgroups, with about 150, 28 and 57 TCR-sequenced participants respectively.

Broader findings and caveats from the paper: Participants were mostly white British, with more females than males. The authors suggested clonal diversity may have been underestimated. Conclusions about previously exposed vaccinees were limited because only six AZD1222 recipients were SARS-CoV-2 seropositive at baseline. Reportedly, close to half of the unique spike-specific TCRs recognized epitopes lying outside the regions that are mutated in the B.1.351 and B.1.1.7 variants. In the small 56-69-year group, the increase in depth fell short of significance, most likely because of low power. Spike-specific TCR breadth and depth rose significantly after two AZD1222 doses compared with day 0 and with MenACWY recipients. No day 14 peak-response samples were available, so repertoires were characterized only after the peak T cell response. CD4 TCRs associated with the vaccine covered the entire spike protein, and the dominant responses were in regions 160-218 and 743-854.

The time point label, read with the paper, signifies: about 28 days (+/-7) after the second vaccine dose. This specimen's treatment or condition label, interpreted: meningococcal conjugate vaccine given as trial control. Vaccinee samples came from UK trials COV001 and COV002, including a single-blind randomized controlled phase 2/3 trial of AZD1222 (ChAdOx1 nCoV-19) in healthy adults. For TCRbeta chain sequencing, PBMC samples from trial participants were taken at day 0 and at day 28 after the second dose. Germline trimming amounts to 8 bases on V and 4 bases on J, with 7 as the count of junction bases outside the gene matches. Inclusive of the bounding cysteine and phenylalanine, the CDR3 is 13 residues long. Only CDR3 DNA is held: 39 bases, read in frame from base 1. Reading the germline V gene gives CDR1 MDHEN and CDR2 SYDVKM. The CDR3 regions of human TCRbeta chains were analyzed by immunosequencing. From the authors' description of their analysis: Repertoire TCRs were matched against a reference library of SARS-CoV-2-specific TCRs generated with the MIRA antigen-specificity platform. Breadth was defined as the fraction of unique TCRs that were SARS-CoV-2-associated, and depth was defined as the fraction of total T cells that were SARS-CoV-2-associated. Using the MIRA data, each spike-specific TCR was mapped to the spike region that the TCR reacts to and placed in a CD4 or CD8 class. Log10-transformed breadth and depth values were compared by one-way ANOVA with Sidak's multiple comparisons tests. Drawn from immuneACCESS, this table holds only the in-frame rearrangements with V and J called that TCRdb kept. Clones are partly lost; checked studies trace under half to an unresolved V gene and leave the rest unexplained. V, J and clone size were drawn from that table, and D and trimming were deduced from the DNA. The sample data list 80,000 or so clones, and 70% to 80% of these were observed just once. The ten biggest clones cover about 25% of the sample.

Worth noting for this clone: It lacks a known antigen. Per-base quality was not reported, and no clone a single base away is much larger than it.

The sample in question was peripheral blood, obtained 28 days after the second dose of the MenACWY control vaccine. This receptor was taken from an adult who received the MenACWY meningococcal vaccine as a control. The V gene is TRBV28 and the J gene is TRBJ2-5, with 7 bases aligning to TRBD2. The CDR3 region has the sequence CASFAGVGETQYF. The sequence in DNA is TGTGCCAGCTTCGCGGGAGTGGGAGAGACCCAGTACTTC.